Shown below are 31 T cell receptor beta chains from a single sample sequenced in a study of Ad26.COV2.S vaccination and SARS-CoV-2 variants. Libraries were prepared by immunoSEQ multiplex PCR; TCRdb keeps only in-frame clonotypes and omits some of them. The table records approximately 300,000 clones, just over 85% of them present only once. Treatment: roughly 18 received Ad26.COV2.S at low or high dose, single or two shots; 5 received placebo; per-sample allocation not given. Specimen acquisition occurred on day 63 following the initial vaccine or placebo injection. The sequencing here drew on peripheral blood, taken in a trial of Ad26.COV2.S vaccine versus placebo. The receptors were sampled from a person between 18 and 65 years old who received the Ad26.COV2.S COVID-19 vaccine or a placebo.

This clone occurred a few times. The chain links TRBV13 to TRBJ1-1; D is unclear. The CDR3 spans 14 residues. Trimming took 2 bases from V and 0 from J, leaving 7 bases between them. Germline CDR1 reads PRHDT; CDR2 reads FYEKMQ (reference sequence). The DNA of the CDR3 is TGTGCCAGCAGCTTATTCCCTCTGAACACTGAAGCTTTCTTT. Amino acid sequence: CASSLFPLNTEAFF.

V gene TRBV25-1 combines with J gene TRBJ1-6; D gene ambiguous. Germline loops: CDR1 MGHDK, CDR2 SYGVNS. The CDR3 loop spans 17 amino acids. Trimming took 3 bases from V and 7 from J, leaving 19 bases between them. The CDR3 spells CASSDTRYLSHNSPLHF. The CDR3 coding sequence is TGTGCCAGCAGTGATACGAGGTACTTGTCTCACAATTCACCCCTCCACTTT.

The chain employs TRBV6-4 and TRBJ2-1; TRBD2 aligns across 11 bases. The CDR3 consists of 15 residues. V lost 2 bases and J lost 8; bases outside the gene matches: 5. The germline V gene has CDR1 MRHNA and CDR2 SNTAGT. The CDR3 DNA reads TGTGCCAGCAGTGACCGTAGCGGGGGGGCCCATGAGCAGTTCTTC. Its translation is CASSDRSGGAHEQFF.

The J gene is TRBJ2-1, the V gene TRBV10-2; D is possibly TRBD1 or TRBD2 (7 bases each). This CDR3 has 12 residues. The V and J ends lost 8 bases and 9 bases respectively, with 14 bases between them. Germline V gives CDR1 WSHSY, CDR2 SAAADI. The CDR3 coding sequence is TGCGCCAGCGGTTTCAGGGGGGGTGAGCAGTTCTTC. Translated, it gives CASGFRGGEQFF.

This sequence joins TRBV11-2 and TRBJ1-1, with a possible D match to TRBD1 (5 bases). V gave up 1 base and J gave up 3 bases, with 9 bases separating them. The germline V gene encodes CDR1 SGHAT and CDR2 FQNNGV. The CDR3 is 14 amino acids. This CDR3 reads CASSLVWGDTEAFF. Written as DNA, the CDR3 is TGTGCCAGCAGCTTAGTTTGGGGGGACACTGAAGCTTTCTTT.

The chain couples TRBV28 to TRBJ1-5, with D possibly TRBD1 on 5 matching bases. CDR1 and CDR2 (germline): MDHEN, SYDVKM. The CDR3 runs 14 residues. The V end lost 5 bases, the J end lost 5 bases, and 13 bases lay between the germline ends. The CDR3 is CASSPRGGDQPQHF. DNA of the CDR3: TGTGCCAGCAGTCCCCGCGGGGGGGATCAGCCCCAGCATTTT.

The chain recombines TRBV4-1 with TRBJ2-1, with 9 positions matching TRBD2. V lost 0 bases, J lost 0 bases, and 18 bases stayed unmatched. Germline assignment: CDR1 MGHRA and CDR2 YSYEKL. This CDR3 comprises 22 residues. The chain's CDR3 is CASSQDLPLAGNLISSYNEQFF. In DNA, the CDR3 is TGCGCCAGCAGCCAAGATCTCCCCCTAGCGGGGAACCTTATAAGCTCCTACAATGAGCAGTTCTTC.

This chain uses TRBV27 with TRBJ1-2; TRBD1 matches 7 bases. The V segment lost 8 bases and the J segment 1 base; nucleotides outside the gene matches: 10. This CDR3 has 15 amino acids. The germline V gene has CDR1 MNHEY and CDR2 SMNVEV (reference sequence). Here the CDR3 reads CASSQGGRFNYGYTF. The CDR3, as DNA: TGTGCCAGCTCCCAGGGGGGGCGATTTAACTATGGCTACACCTTC.

This clone was counted between two and nine times. The chain uses TRBV6-2 or TRBV6-3 and TRBJ2-3, with D tentatively TRBD1 (5 bases). V dropped 6 bases and J dropped 2 bases, with 15 bases sitting between them. The CDR3 loop spans 15 amino acids. Germline loops: CDR1 MNHEY, CDR2 SVGEGT. CDR3 coding DNA: TGTGCCAGCAGCCAACCTTTAGGGGTCACAGATACGCAGTATTTT. As protein: CASSQPLGVTDTQYF.

The V and J genes are TRBV30 and TRBJ1-1; D is unresolved. Germline V lookup: CDR1 GTSNPN, CDR2 SVGIG (reference sequence). This CDR3 comprises 11 residues. The V gene lost 4 bases and the J gene lost 11 bases, with 14 bases spanning the gap. The CDR3, as DNA: TGTGCCTGGATGCTCGGAATAAACGCTTTCTTT. Protein product: CAWMLGINAFF. The full variable domain, completed using reference TRBV30 and TRBJ1-1, is SQTIHQWPATLVQPVGSPLSLECTVEGTSNPNLYWYRQAAGRGLQLLFYSVGIGQISSEVPQNLSASRPQDRQFILSSKKLLLSDSGFYLCAWMLGINAFFGQGTRLTVV.

This chain connects TRBV6-5 to TRBJ2-2; D is ambiguous. This CDR3 region has 14 residues. Germline V gives CDR1 MNHEY, CDR2 SVGAGI. The V end was cut by 1 base, the J end by 3 bases, with 6 bases between. The CDR3 DNA follows: TGTGCCAGCAGTTACTATCAGGACACCGGGGAGCTGTTTTTT. Protein: CASSYYQDTGELFF.

This chain's CDR3 is CASSRAVGVSGANVLTF. CDR3 nucleotide sequence: TGTGCCAGCAGCCGGGCAGTCGGGGTCTCTGGGGCCAACGTCCTGACTTTC. V and J are TRBV5-6 and TRBJ2-6; TRBD2 is a possible D gene (5 bases). The CDR3 covers 17 residues. Trimming took off 4 bases at V and 0 bases at J, with 14 bases between the two ends. Germline V gene data show CDR1 as SGHDT and CDR2 as YYEEEE.

This chain connects TRBV6-5 to TRBJ1-1; D not certain. Germline CDR1 MNHEY, CDR2 SVGAGI. The CDR3 sequence is 13 residues long. V lost 0 bases, J lost 8 bases, and 10 bases lay in between. The CDR3 bases are TGTGCCAGCAGTTACTCATTCCCTTCCGAAGCTTTCTTT. Amino acids: CASSYSFPSEAFF.

V gene TRBV10-1 combines with J gene TRBJ2-1; no firm D call. Trimming shortened V by 2 bases and J by 6 bases, and 11 bases separated the two germline ends. CDR3 length equals 14 residues. Germline CDR1 is WNHNN and CDR2 is SYGVQD (reference sequence). In nucleotides, the CDR3 is TGCGCCAGCAGTGAGGTTATGGTTCGCAATGAGCAGTTCTTC. Amino acid sequence: CASSEVMVRNEQFF.

The chain uses TRBV30 and TRBJ2-1; 7 bases line up with TRBD1. Trimming cost V 3 bases and J 3 bases; bases outside gene matches: 8. This CDR3 spans 15 amino acids. Germline CDR1 GTSNPN, CDR2 SVGIG (reference sequence). CDR3 protein: CAWRRLDRDYNEQFF. The CDR3 DNA follows: TGTGCCTGGAGGAGGTTAGACAGGGACTACAATGAGCAGTTCTTC.

The gene calls are TRBV24-1 and TRBJ2-5; no clear D gene. This CDR3 has 14 amino acids. V was pared by 4 bases and J by 5 bases, with 13 bases between. Per the germline V gene, CDR1 is KGHDR and CDR2 is SFDVKD. CDR3 in amino acids: CATSDSAGPETQYF. For the CDR3, the DNA is TGTGCCACCAGTGACTCCGCCGGCCCGGAGACCCAGTACTTC.

This clone has just one count. V usage is TRBV2 and J usage is TRBJ2-7; TRBD1 matches 10 bases. This CDR3 region has 14 residues. CDR1 is SNHLY and CDR2 is FYNNEI in the germline V gene. J lost 5 bases, V lost 5 bases, and 6 bases had no gene match. The chain's CDR3 is CASSLDRGHDEQYF. As DNA, the CDR3 is TGTGCCAGCAGTCTAGACAGGGGGCACGACGAGCAGTACTTC.

V gene TRBV29-1 combines with J gene TRBJ2-3; 11 bases fit TRBD2. Germline loops: CDR1 SQVTM, CDR2 ANQGSEA. The CDR3 is made up of 14 amino acids. V trimming: 6 bases; J trimming: 6 bases; junction bases outside the gene matches: 8. DNA for the CDR3: TGCAGCGTGGACCGGACTAGCGGGCCCGATACGCAGTATTTT. Its protein product is CSVDRTSGPDTQYF.

The chain combines TRBV5-6 with TRBJ2-1; TRBD2 matches 11 bases. V gave up 0 bases and J gave up 6 bases; unmatched junction bases: 5. The length of the CDR3 is 16 residues. Germline-derived CDR1 and CDR2 are SGHDT and YYEEEE. For the CDR3, the DNA is TGTGCCAGCAGCTTGGTAGGACTAGCGGGCTTCAATGAGCAGTTCTTC. Protein sequence: CASSLVGLAGFNEQFF.

CDR3 amino acids: CASSQDGFPGQRVNEQFF. The CDR3 bases are TGCGCCAGCAGCCAAGATGGGTTTCCGGGACAGAGGGTCAATGAGCAGTTCTTC. J is TRBJ2-1 and V is TRBV4-1, with 7 bases lining up with TRBD1. V lost 0 bases, J lost 6 bases, and 14 bases stayed unmatched. Germline V gene lookup returns CDR1 MGHRA and CDR2 YSYEKL. This CDR3 contains 18 residues.

The gene calls are TRBV27 and TRBJ2-2; 9 positions agree with TRBD1. The CDR3 covers 14 residues. Germline V CDR1 and CDR2: MNHEY, SMNVEV (reference sequence). Losses at the gene ends were 5 bases for V and 5 bases for J; bases not matched to a gene: 3. The CDR3 loop is CASSRDRETGELFF. CDR3 sequence (DNA): TGTGCCAGCAGTCGGGACAGGGAGACCGGGGAGCTGTTTTTT.

The chain is built from TRBV10-3 and TRBJ1-6, with D possibly being TRBD1 (6 bases). The CDR3 is made up of 15 amino acids. Germline V gene data show CDR1 as ENHRY and CDR2 as SYGVKD. V dropped 6 bases and J dropped 6 bases, with 15 bases sitting between them. The CDR3, as DNA: TGTGCCATCAGCCGGGACATAGAATTTAATTCACCCCTCCACTTT. It specifies CAISRDIEFNSPLHF.

This chain connects TRBV18 to TRBJ2-7, with 10 nucleotides matching TRBD2. V dropped 4 bases and J dropped 6; count of bases not matched to a gene: 6. The CDR3 is made up of 14 amino acids. The germline CDR1 and CDR2 sequences are KGHSH and LQKENI. The CDR3 DNA is TGTGCCAGCTCACAATCGGGACTAGCGAGCGAGCAGTACTTC. It is translated as CASSQSGLASEQYF.

This chain connects TRBV7-6 to TRBJ2-5, with 7 bases identical to TRBD1. After removal of 1 base from V and 5 bases from J, the junction contained 10 bases not matched to a gene. CDR1 and CDR2 (germline): SGHVS, FNYEAQ. The CDR3 is 16 residues long. The CDR3 sequence is CASSLEITGVRETQYF. CDR3 in DNA: TGTGCCAGCAGCTTAGAAATCACAGGGGTCAGGGAGACCCAGTACTTC.

The genes are TRBV4-3 and TRBJ2-3; 11 bases line up with TRBD2. The ends lost 0 bases at V and 0 bases at J; junction bases unmatched: 5. Germline V gene sequence: CDR1 LGHNA, CDR2 YSLEER. The CDR3 runs to 18 residues. The CDR3 bases are TGCGCCAGCAGCCAAGAGGCTAGCGGGGGGTCTAGCACAGATACGCAGTATTTT. This translates into CASSQEASGGSSTDTQYF.

The chain combines TRBV9 with TRBJ1-2; D perhaps matches TRBD1 (6 bases). Germline CDR1 is SGDLS and CDR2 is YYNGEE. Trimming removed 0 bases at V and 7 bases at J, with 16 bases between. The CDR3 loop spans 15 amino acids. CDR3 residues: CASSVAVGALIGYTF. CDR3 sequence (DNA): TGTGCCAGCAGCGTAGCCGTGGGGGCTCTAATTGGCTACACCTTC. Combining the CDR3 with reference TRBV9 and TRBJ1-2 gives the whole variable domain DSGVTQTPKHLITATGQRVTLRCSPRSGDLSVYWYQQSLDQGLQFLIQYYNGEERAKGNILERFSAQQFPDLHSELNLSSLELGDSALYFCASSVAVGALIGYTFGSGTRLTVV.

The J gene is TRBJ1-5, the V gene TRBV7-2, with D perhaps matching TRBD1 (6 bases). CDR3 size: 15 residues. Trimming shortened V by 1 base and J by 4 bases, and 11 bases separated the two germline ends. Looked up from germline, CDR1 is SGHTA and CDR2 is FQGNSA. The CDR3: CASSLVGQKNQPQHF. The CDR3 DNA is TGTGCCAGCAGCTTAGTCGGACAGAAGAATCAGCCCCAGCATTTT.

This clone was observed once. The V and J genes are TRBV9 and TRBJ2-6; no clear D. Trimming pared 1 base from V and 6 bases from J, leaving 11 bases between. CDR3 length: 15 amino acids. CDR1 is SGDLS and CDR2 is YYNGEE in the germline V gene. In DNA form, the CDR3 reads TGTGCCAGCAGCGTAAGTCGGCAGTCGGCCAACGTCCTGACTTTC. It encodes CASSVSRQSANVLTF. Full variable domain (missing parts from reference TRBV9 and TRBJ2-6): DSGVTQTPKHLITATGQRVTLRCSPRSGDLSVYWYQQSLDQGLQFLIQYYNGEERAKGNILERFSAQQFPDLHSELNLSSLELGDSALYFCASSVSRQSANVLTFGAGSRLTVL.

This chain uses TRBV18 with TRBJ2-7; D is undetermined. CDR3 length equals 14 residues. Germline CDR1 is KGHSH and CDR2 is LQKENI. Trimming pared 4 bases from V and 3 bases from J, leaving 13 bases between. The CDR3 DNA reads as TGTGCCAGCTCACATGGACGGGTGAGCTACGAGCAGTACTTC. Translated, it gives CASSHGRVSYEQYF.

The chain links TRBV6-2 or TRBV6-3 to TRBJ2-7; TRBD2 aligns across 8 bases. Unmatched junction bases numbered 6, after V lost 6 bases and J lost 2 bases. Germline CDR1 reads MNHEY; CDR2 reads SVGEGT. The CDR3 contains 14 residues. CDR3 in amino acids: CASSSSGLAYEQYF. In DNA, the CDR3 is TGTGCCAGCAGCTCGTCGGGACTAGCCTACGAGCAGTACTTC.

The chain recombines TRBV6-5 with TRBJ2-4; 7 bases agree with TRBD1. CDR1 is MNHEY and CDR2 is SVGAGI in the germline V gene. This CDR3 has 15 amino acids. V shed 0 bases and J 6 bases; nucleotides not matched to a gene: 5. CDR3 nucleotides: TGTGCCAGCAGTTACTCTGGGGACAGAAGAAACATTCAGTACTTC. As protein: CASSYSGDRRNIQYF.